This T cell receptor (beta chain) was captured in a study of memory CD4+ T cells and cytomegalovirus serostatus. Study in general: Healthy Belgian adult donors included roughly nine CMV-positive and some 24 CMV-negative people.

This clone was counted between two and nine times. Single viable CD3+CD4+CD8-CD45RO+ cells were sorted as the memory CD4+ T cells. Positive selection with CD4 microbeads enriched total CD4+ T cells. In the authors' workflow: Out-of-frame sequences were removed, leaving 2,000,000 or so distinct TCRbeta sequences. The table came from immunoSEQ multiplex PCR; TCRdb's copy has only in-frame clones and leaves some out. V and J calls and clone size come straight from that table; D and trimming were deduced from the DNA. The profile shows about 50,000 clones, around four fifths of them singletons. Sequenced sample: memory CD4+ T cells from blood. This receptor was obtained from an adult in good health and CMV-seronegative.

As DNA, the CDR3 is TGTGCCAGCAGCTTAGCGGGGGTGGGCACTGAAGCTTTCTTT. Encoded protein: CASSLAGVGTEAFF. The J gene is TRBJ1-1, the V gene TRBV7-9, with D possibly being TRBD1 (5 bases). V lost 0 bases to trimming and J lost 4 bases, with 9 bases between them. Germline V CDR1 and CDR2: SEHNR, FQNEAQ (reference sequence). The CDR3 is 14 amino acids.